The 2 T cell receptor beta chains below come from one sample, sequenced in a study of vaccination effects on CD4 cells after COVID-19. Prior to sequencing, the ViraFEST assay stimulated PBMC with viral peptide pools, which expanded the antigen-specific CD4+ T cells. Culturing for about ten days preceded CD4+ T cell isolation. BNT162b2 vaccine or mRNA-1273 vaccine was given to participants in two doses. Here immunoSEQ multiplex PCR was the method, and the copy in TCRdb shows in-frame clones only, minus some. The sample lists some 27,000 clones, over 70% occurring once. Their antigens remain unidentified. Material: CD4+ T cells from PBMCs cultured with HCoV-NL63 spike peptides, obtained after COVID-19 vaccination. The source is a human donor who received a COVID-19 vaccine.

The chain carries TRBV3-1 (or the pseudogene TRBV3-2) and TRBJ2-7; D uncertain. The germline V gene encodes CDR1 LGHDT and CDR2 YNNKEL (reference sequence). V was shortened by 1 base and J by 0 bases, with 10 bases between the two germline ends. The CDR3 contains 15 residues. CDR3 residues: CASSQASMVSYEQYF. The CDR3 nucleotides read TGTGCCAGCAGCCAAGCCTCGATGGTCTCCTACGAGCAGTACTTC.

V and J are TRBV3-1 (or the pseudogene TRBV3-2) and TRBJ1-6, with D unclear. The CDR3 covers 15 residues. Germline V CDR1 and CDR2: LGHDT, YNNKEL (reference sequence). The ends were cut back, 0 bases at V and 3 bases at J, with 6 bases in the middle. The CDR3 nucleotides read TGTGCCAGCAGCCAAGAAGGCAGCTATAATTCACCCCTCCACTTT. Amino acids: CASSQEGSYNSPLHF.